Below are 26 T cell receptor beta chains sequenced from a single sample in a study of cytomegalovirus exposure and HLA in healthy donors. The PCR contained 60 Vbeta and 13 Jbeta primers. The method was immunoSEQ multiplex PCR; TCRdb's version includes in-frame clones alone and lacks a portion of them. The sample records more than 95,000 clones, about 9.4% being singletons. Sequencing input: PBMCs. The receptors were gathered from a middle-aged man in good health and CMV-seropositive.

The sample holds a few counts of this clone. The chain is built from TRBV5-1 and TRBJ2-5; 9 nucleotides match TRBD1. J lost 4 bases, V lost 3 bases, and 16 bases had no gene match. Germline V gene sequence: CDR1 SGHRS, CDR2 YFSETQ. CDR3 length: 18 amino acids. The CDR3 nucleotides read TGCGCCAGCAGCTACCGCACAAGGGGACAGGGCTTGGGAGAGACCCAGTACTTC. Its translation: CASSYRTRGQGLGETQYF. Filled out from reference TRBV5-1 and TRBJ2-5, the complete variable domain reads KAGVTQTPRYLIKTRGQQVTLSCSPISGHRSVSWYQQTPGQGLQFLFEYFSETQRNKGNFPGRFSGRQFSNSRSEMNVSTLELGDSALYLCASSYRTRGQGLGETQYFGPGTRLLVL.

In this sample, this clone turned up a few times. V and J are TRBV5-6 and TRBJ1-2; D possibly corresponds to TRBD1 (6 bases). Trimming cost V 1 base and J 4 bases, with 11 bases left between them. This CDR3 comprises 14 residues. The germline CDR1 and CDR2 sequences are SGHDT and YYEEEE. The CDR3 spells CASSLWGPVYGYTF. CDR3 nucleotide sequence: TGTGCCAGCAGCTTGTGGGGGCCGGTCTATGGCTACACCTTC. Full variable domain (outside the CDR3, taken from reference TRBV5-6 and TRBJ1-2): DAGVTQSPTHLIKTRGQQVTLRCSPKSGHDTVSWYQQALGQGPQFIFQYYEEEERQRGNFPDRFSGHQFPNYSSELNVNALLLGDSALYLCASSLWGPVYGYTFGSGTRLTVV.

This clone has only a few counts. The chain carries TRBV6-4 and TRBJ2-1, with unresolved D. Germline lookup yields CDR1 MRHNA and CDR2 SNTAGT. This CDR3 region has 16 residues. V lost 6 bases, J lost 0 bases, and 15 bases lay in between. The DNA for the CDR3 is TGTGCCAGCAGCAACAGCTTGTTGAGCTCCTACAATGAGCAGTTCTTC. It translates to CASSNSLLSSYNEQFF.

This clone showed up just a few times. The rearrangement links TRBV10-2 to TRBJ2-5, with D unresolved. V was trimmed by 3 bases and J by 5 bases, leaving 7 bases between them. The CDR3 loop spans 12 amino acids. CDR1 and CDR2 from the germline V gene are WSHSY and SAAADI. CDR3 sequence reads: CASSELRETQYF. The CDR3 DNA reads TGCGCCAGCAGTGAACTGCGGGAGACCCAGTACTTC.

The V and J genes are TRBV27 and TRBJ2-5; D gene uncertain. TRBJ2-7 explains the end of the DNA better; the J call may be wrong. The length of the CDR3 is 13 residues. Germline loops: CDR1 MNHEY, CDR2 SMNVEV (reference sequence). The CDR3 loop is CASSLSPFYEQYF. CDR3 sequence (DNA): TGTGCCAGCAGTTTATCCCCCTTCTACGAGCAGTACTTC.

The chain links TRBV21-1 to TRBJ1-1; the table names TRBD1, a call not compared with the DNA. TRBV21-1 counts as a pseudogene. This CDR3 is 15 amino acids long. The CDR3 DNA reads as TGTGCCAGCAGCAAAGATCAGAACATGAACACTGAAGCTTTCTTT. It codes for CASSKDQNMNTEAFF.

This chain's CDR3 is CASSPGVAGVTGELFF. The DNA of the CDR3 is TGTGCCAGCAGCCCCGGGGTAGCGGGAGTCACCGGGGAGCTGTTTTTT. The chain recombines TRBV27 with TRBJ2-2; 9 nucleotides agree with TRBD2. CDR3 length: 16 amino acids. Germline V gene sequence: CDR1 MNHEY, CDR2 SMNVEV (reference sequence). The trim removed 6 bases at V and 4 bases at J, leaving 9 bases unmatched.

Concerning this clone: One junction end disagrees with the germline gene, perhaps due to a read error. The chain recombines TRBV9 with TRBJ1-3; TRBD1 aligns across 8 bases. The CDR3 covers 18 residues. CDR1 SGDLS and CDR2 YYNGEE come from the germline V gene. DNA of the CDR3: TGTGCCAACAGCTCGCCACCCCGAGACAGGGGTTCTGGAAACACCATATATTTT. It yields the protein CANSSPPRDRGSGNTIYF.

The chain carries TRBV10-3 and TRBJ1-2; D is uncertain. This CDR3 is built from 16 residues. V was pared by 0 bases and J by 4 bases, with 15 bases between. Germline lookup yields CDR1 ENHRY and CDR2 SYGVKD. The chain's CDR3 is CAISESGRAPRYGYTF. CDR3 DNA: TGTGCCATCAGTGAGTCGGGGAGGGCCCCTCGCTATGGCTACACCTTC.

The rearrangement links TRBV7-2 to TRBJ1-2; 7 bases line up with TRBD1. J was trimmed by 7 bases and V by 5 bases; bases with no gene match: 4. The CDR3 sequence is 12 residues long. Germline CDR1 SGHTA, CDR2 FQGNSA. CDR3 loop: CASSLGQVGYTF. CDR3 DNA sequence: TGTGCCAGCAGCCTCGGACAGGTTGGCTACACCTTC. Full variable domain (remainder filled in from reference TRBV7-2 and TRBJ1-2): GAGVSQSPSNKVTEKGKDVELRCDPISGHTALYWYRQSLGQGLEFLIYFQGNSAPDKSGLPSDRFSAERTGGSVSTLTIQRTQQEDSAVYLCASSLGQVGYTFGSGTRLTVV.

This clone was found a few times. This chain links TRBV6-6 with TRBJ1-1; tentatively, D is TRBD1 (5 bases). Trimming left V 2 bases short and J 5 bases short, with 9 bases between. This CDR3 contains 13 residues. CDR1 and CDR2 from the germline V gene are MNHNY and SVGAGI (reference sequence). The CDR3 spells CASSYSGATEAFF. DNA for the CDR3: TGTGCCAGCAGTTACAGTGGGGCTACTGAAGCTTTCTTT.

The chain carries TRBV18 and TRBJ1-1, with D possibly TRBD1 on 5 matching bases. The CDR3 runs to 13 residues. V lost 5 bases, J lost 2 bases, and 9 bases lay in between. Germline lookup yields CDR1 KGHSH and CDR2 LQKENI. CDR3 bases: TGTGCCAGCTCAGAAGACAGAAACACTGAAGCTTTCTTT. It specifies CASSEDRNTEAFF.

This clone has more than one count but fewer than ten. This rearrangement joins TRBV7-9 to TRBJ1-5, with D possibly being TRBD1 (5 bases). The germline V and J ends were trimmed by 4 bases and 4 bases, with 14 bases remaining between them. The CDR3 is 15 residues long. Per the germline V gene, CDR1 is SEHNR and CDR2 is FQNEAQ (reference sequence). In DNA form, the CDR3 reads TGTGCCAGCAGCTCAAGCGGGGCAGAGAATCAGCCCCAGCATTTT. Translated: CASSSSGAENQPQHF.

This clone was counted between two and nine times. V gene TRBV7-9 combines with J gene TRBJ1-1; no definite D call. V gave up 1 base and J gave up 1 base, with 7 bases separating them. Germline V gene data show CDR1 as SEHNR and CDR2 as FQNEAQ (reference sequence). The CDR3 consists of 14 residues. CDR3 sequence: CASSLVGRNTEAFF. The CDR3 region has the DNA TGTGCCAGCAGCTTAGTTGGGAGGAACACTGAAGCTTTCTTT.

In this sample, this clone turned up a few times. The chain couples TRBV28 to TRBJ2-5; D is perhaps TRBD1 (7 bases). The ends were cut back, 4 bases at V and 5 bases at J, with 14 bases in the middle. Germline values: CDR1 MDHEN, CDR2 SYDVKM. The CDR3 extends over 14 amino acids. CDR3 in amino acids: CASSSTGAGETQYF. The CDR3 nucleotides are TGTGCCAGCAGTTCCACAGGGGCGGGGGAGACCCAGTACTTC.

This clone was detected a few times. The chain has TRBV19 and TRBJ2-7; D is perhaps TRBD1 (5 bases). The CDR3 has 14 amino acids. The germline V gene has CDR1 LNHDA and CDR2 SQIVND (reference sequence). Trimming took 4 bases from V and 4 from J, leaving 14 bases between them. CDR3 coding DNA: TGTGCCAGTAGTACAGGGCAGGCATCATACGAGCAGTACTTC. This translates into CASSTGQASYEQYF.

V and J are TRBV27 and TRBJ2-2; no firm D call. The germline CDR1 and CDR2 sequences are MNHEY and SMNVEV (reference sequence). Trimming removed 5 bases from V and 9 bases from J, with 7 bases in between. The CDR3 covers 11 residues. CDR3: CASSHGRELFF. The CDR3 nucleotides read TGTGCCAGCAGTCACGGTCGGGAGCTGTTTTTT.

The gene calls are TRBV27 and TRBJ2-5; TRBD1 aligns across 11 bases. Germline CDR1 is MNHEY and CDR2 is SMNVEV (reference sequence). J lost 5 bases, V lost 6 bases, and 5 bases had no gene match. This CDR3 spans 14 amino acids. CDR3 in DNA: TGTGCCAGCAGGGGACAGGGGGGCACGGAGACCCAGTACTTC. Protein sequence: CASRGQGGTETQYF.

CDR3 DNA sequence: TGTGCCAGCAGTTACACTAGCGGATTCAATGAGCAGTTCTTC. Translated, it gives CASSYTSGFNEQFF. This sequence joins TRBV6-5 and TRBJ2-1; 8 positions match TRBD2. After removal of 2 bases from V and 6 bases from J, the junction contained 3 bases not matched to a gene. The CDR3 covers 14 residues. CDR1 is MNHEY, CDR2 SVGAGI, per germline.

The CDR3 bases are TGTGCCAGCAGCTCGGTGTACGAGCAGTACTTC. Amino acid sequence: CASSSVYEQYF. The rearrangement uses TRBV7-2 and TRBJ2-7; no clear D gene. CDR3 size: 11 residues. The germline V gene has CDR1 SGHTA and CDR2 FQGNSA. Trimming stripped 4 bases from V and 4 bases from J, with 5 bases between.

The chain couples TRBV4-1 to TRBJ2-7; TRBD2 matches 9 bases. The ends lost 2 bases at V and 4 bases at J; junction bases unmatched: 6. The CDR3 sequence is 15 residues long. Germline CDR1 is MGHRA and CDR2 is YSYEKL. The CDR3 sequence is CASSQSGGRVYEQYF. Written as DNA, the CDR3 is TGCGCCAGCAGCCAAAGCGGGGGGCGGGTGTACGAGCAGTACTTC.

This clone was seen only a few times. CDR3 residues: CASRLNQETQYF. For the CDR3, the DNA is TGTGCCAGCAGACTTAATCAAGAGACCCAGTACTTC. The chain links TRBV27 to TRBJ2-5; D is undetermined. Trimming pared 6 bases from V and 2 bases from J, leaving 7 bases between. Germline CDR1 MNHEY, CDR2 SMNVEV (reference sequence). CDR3 size: 12 residues.

This clone was recorded once. V and J are TRBV6-1 and TRBJ2-7, with 7 positions matching TRBD1. Germline CDR1 and CDR2: MNHNS and SASEGT. The CDR3 sequence is 14 residues long. J was trimmed by 0 bases and V by 5 bases; bases with no gene match: 4. Here the CDR3 DNA reads TGTGCCAGCAGTAAATGGGACAGCTCCTACGAGCAGTACTTC. Translation gives CASSKWDSSYEQYF.

The chain links TRBV27 to TRBJ2-7; D is undetermined. Germline loops: CDR1 MNHEY, CDR2 SMNVEV (reference sequence). The CDR3 has 14 residues. V dropped 5 bases and J dropped 4 bases, with 15 bases sitting between them. The CDR3 region has the DNA TGTGCCAGCAGTCCGGCCCGGGTTGGTTACGAGCAGTACTTC. As protein: CASSPARVGYEQYF.

This clone was seen more than once but under ten times. The chain couples TRBV4-2 to TRBJ2-3; D gene uncertain. Germline V gene sequence: CDR1 LGHNA, CDR2 YNFKEQ. Trimming took off 0 bases at V and 0 bases at J, with 7 bases between the two ends. The CDR3 is 15 residues long. This chain's CDR3 is CASSQDKSSTDTQYF. The CDR3 bases are TGTGCCAGCAGCCAAGACAAGAGCAGCACAGATACGCAGTATTTT.

In its sample, this clone ranks as medium-sized. This sample also contains other DNA sequences that code for the same CDR3. This chain joins TRBV6-4 and TRBJ2-1; 12 bases are shared with TRBD2. The V segment lost 0 bases and the J segment 6 bases; nucleotides outside the gene matches: 0. Germline values: CDR1 MRHNA, CDR2 SNTAGT. The CDR3 totals 15 residues. CDR3 amino acids: CASSDSTSGSNEQFF. The CDR3 DNA reads as TGTGCCAGCAGTGACTCGACTAGCGGGAGCAATGAGCAGTTCTTC.